Sequencing of this T cell receptor (beta chain) was carried out in a study of T-cell memory formation after mild COVID-19. Study context: Largely, the TCR clusters proved donor specific.

The germline gives CDR1 SGHTA, CDR2 FQGNSA. Trimming stripped 0 bases from V and 3 bases from J, with 8 bases between. The CDR3 covers 15 residues. TCRdb reanalysed the 5' RACE reads using MiXCR and keeps one entry per CDR3 protein. This table has about 180,000 distinct CDR3 sequences, 16% appearing once. The sample taken for sequencing was PBMCs or a T cell subset sorted from them (not recorded which). The sequence was collected from an adult woman who had mild COVID-19 (a few samples of this study predate the infection). Cell type and time point are not known. V gene TRBV7-2 combines with J gene TRBJ2-2; tentatively, D is TRBD1 or TRBD2 (5 bases each). CDR3 nucleotides: TGTGCCAGCAGCTTAGCTCGGGGACACACCGGGGAGCTGTTTTTT. This codes for CASSLARGHTGELFF.